Below are 20 T cell receptor beta chains sequenced from a single sample in a study of T cells in Graves' hyperthyroidism and ophthalmopathy. There were TCR beta CDR3 regions amplified from RNA transcripts. In the first-round RT-PCR of the TCR CDR3, the HTBI primer set was used. TCRdb re-called the multiplex PCR reads with MiXCR, one entry per CDR3 protein. The data hold around 450,000 distinct CDR3 sequences, with 12% to 15% observed a single time. Sequenced material: blood. The receptors stem from a woman aged 18 to 35 with Graves' hyperthyroidism.

This clonotype was detected many times. This sequence joins TRBV29-1 and TRBJ2-1; 7 positions match TRBD1. V was pared by 4 bases and J by 8 bases, with 8 bases of the junction left unmatched. The CDR3 loop spans 13 amino acids. CDR1 SQVTM and CDR2 ANQGSEA come from the germline V gene. As DNA, the CDR3 is TGCAGCGTTGCACCGACAGGGTCCGATGAGCAGTTCTTC. It yields the protein CSVAPTGSDEQFF.

This clonotype was seen many times. The chain combines TRBV12-3 or TRBV12-4 with TRBJ1-1; TRBD1 is a possible D gene (5 bases). The CDR3 has 14 amino acids. The ends were cut back, 4 bases at V and 6 bases at J, with 15 bases in the middle. The CDR3: CASSSQQVLPEAFF. Here the CDR3 DNA reads TGTGCCAGCAGTTCCCAACAGGTACTCCCTGAAGCTTTCTTT.

Many counts were recorded for this clonotype. This sequence joins TRBV5-1 and TRBJ1-2; D call uncertain. Germline loops: CDR1 SGHRS, CDR2 YFSETQ. The CDR3 runs 13 residues. Trimming shortened V by 3 bases and J by 8 bases, and 14 bases separated the two germline ends. The DNA of the CDR3 is TGCGCCAGCAGCTCTCGGCCCCTCGGCGGCTACACCTTC. Translation gives CASSSRPLGGYTF.

The V and J genes are TRBV20-1 and TRBJ2-7; D remains ambiguous. The ends were cut back, 3 bases at V and 6 bases at J, with 15 bases in the middle. Germline CDR1 is DFQATT and CDR2 is SNEGSKA (reference sequence). The CDR3 consists of 13 residues. This CDR3 is CSARMGTGLEQYF. DNA of the CDR3: TGCAGTGCTAGGATGGGTACGGGCCTCGAGCAGTACTTC.

The V gene is TRBV28, the J gene TRBJ1-5; weak D call: TRBD1 (5 bases). Trimming shortened V by 6 bases and J by 1 base, and 19 bases separated the two germline ends. Germline V gene data show CDR1 as MDHEN and CDR2 as SYDVKM. This CDR3 comprises 17 residues. Written as DNA, the CDR3 is TGTGCCAGCAGCCTTATGGGGGGACGCGGGAGCAATCAGCCCCAGCATTTT. As protein: CASSLMGGRGSNQPQHF.

This clonotype was found a few times. The rearrangement links TRBV14 to TRBJ1-1; D is possibly TRBD1 (5 bases). The germline CDR1 and CDR2 sequences are SGHDN and FVKESK. This CDR3 has 15 residues. V gave up 1 base and J gave up 0 bases, with 9 bases separating them. The chain's CDR3 is CASSQAPGLNTEAFF. The CDR3 nucleotides are TGTGCCAGCAGCCAAGCTCCAGGGTTGAACACTGAAGCTTTCTTT.

This clonotype was counted many times. The chain couples TRBV30 to TRBJ1-2; no reliable D call. Germline V gene lookup returns CDR1 GTSNPN and CDR2 SVGIG (reference sequence). The CDR3 runs to 15 residues. Trimming removed 2 bases at V and 6 bases at J, with 19 bases between. Here the CDR3 DNA reads TGTGCCTGGAGTCCCCCAGAATTGGTCGGCCATGGCTACACCTTC. Amino acids: CAWSPPELVGHGYTF.

With regard to this clonotype: A much larger clonotype is one base distant, so this may be a read error. The rearrangement uses TRBV4-1 and TRBJ2-1; the D gene is possibly TRBD1 (7 bases). Germline CDR1 MGHRA, CDR2 YSYEKL. The CDR3 totals 19 residues. The CDR3 nucleotides are TGCGCCAGCAGCCCAGGGGGAGGACGGTGGAGGTTATCCTACAATAAGCAGTTCTTC. It yields the protein CASSPGGGRWRLSYNKQFF.

This clonotype occurred a few times. CDR3 DNA sequence: TGTGCCTGGAGTCGAGACAGAGCCTCGAACACCGGGGAGCTGTTTTTT. This gives the protein CAWSRDRASNTGELFF. The chain joins TRBV30 to TRBJ2-2; perhaps TRBD1 as D (5 bases). Germline CDR1 is GTSNPN and CDR2 is SVGIG (reference sequence). Trimming took off 2 bases at V and 0 bases at J, with 13 bases between the two ends. The CDR3 has 16 amino acids.

This clonotype was observed at least ten times. The chain has TRBV13 and TRBJ1-2; 7 bases align to TRBD1. Germline assignment: CDR1 PRHDT and CDR2 FYEKMQ (reference sequence). This CDR3 region has 14 residues. V shed 5 bases and J 7 bases; nucleotides not matched to a gene: 10. The CDR3 reads CASSHRDSSSGYTF. For the CDR3, the DNA is TGTGCCAGCAGCCACAGGGACAGCTCTTCTGGCTACACCTTC.

Ten or more counts support this clonotype. This chain joins TRBV28 and TRBJ2-7; 8 bases fit TRBD1. Per germline, CDR1 MDHEN and CDR2 SYDVKM. The J segment lost 3 bases and the V segment lost 5 bases, leaving 9 bases of the junction unmatched. The CDR3 sequence is 15 residues long. CDR3 loop: CASSIGQGSGYEQYF. CDR3 coding DNA: TGTGCCAGCAGTATCGGACAGGGAAGTGGCTACGAGCAGTACTTC.

A remark on this clonotype: The junction does not match germline at one end; this may be a read error. This rearrangement joins TRBV5-4 to TRBJ1-4; TRBD1 might be the D (6 bases). Germline V gene data show CDR1 as SGHNT and CDR2 as YYREEE (reference sequence). This CDR3 region has 15 residues. CDR3 protein: CTSSLAGGRNEKLFF. The CDR3 DNA follows: TGTACCAGCAGCTTGGCCGGGGGGCGTAATGAAAAACTGTTTTTT.

This clonotype was detected a few times. J is TRBJ1-2 and V is TRBV5-4, with TRBD1 as a possible D gene (6 bases). The CDR3 consists of 15 residues. Germline V gene sequence: CDR1 SGHNT, CDR2 YYREEE (reference sequence). Trimming took 0 bases from V and 3 from J, leaving 12 bases between them. CDR3 sequence (DNA): TGTGCCAGCAGCTTGGCCCCGGGGGCGGACTATGGCTACACCTTC. It yields the protein CASSLAPGADYGYTF.

This clonotype was seen a few times. The missing conserved phenylalanine or tryptophan at the end of this CDR3 makes a read error likely. This chain connects TRBV12-3 or TRBV12-4 to TRBJ2-5, with D possibly being TRBD2 (6 bases). CDR3 size: 14 residues. The V end lost 5 bases, the J end lost 1 base, and 11 bases lay between the germline ends. The CDR3 here is CASSPGGFQETQYY. CDR3 nucleotide sequence: TGTGCCAGCAGTCCCGGGGGTTTCCAAGAGACCCAGTACTAC.

V usage is TRBV14 and J usage is TRBJ1-1, with D perhaps TRBD1 (6 bases). CDR1 is SGHDN, CDR2 FVKESK, per germline. This CDR3 has 17 amino acids. V dropped 5 bases and J dropped 3 bases, with 22 bases sitting between them. CDR3 DNA: TGTGCCAGCAGCTCCAAGGGGGTGTTAACGGGGGACACTGAAGCTTTCTTT. Translation: CASSSKGVLTGDTEAFF.

In its sample, this clonotype was seen many times. V usage is TRBV28 and J usage is TRBJ2-1; 11 positions agree with TRBD1. Germline loops: CDR1 MDHEN, CDR2 SYDVKM. V dropped 6 bases and J dropped 7; count of bases not matched to a gene: 5. CDR3 length equals 14 residues. CDR3 residues: CASRGQGESNEQFF. For the CDR3, the DNA is TGTGCCAGCAGGGGACAGGGGGAGTCAAATGAGCAGTTCTTC.

This clonotype was observed at least ten times. This rearrangement joins TRBV5-1 to TRBJ2-1; 12 bases fit TRBD2. There are 17 residues in the CDR3. V trimming: 3 bases; J trimming: 0 bases; junction bases outside the gene matches: 4. Germline CDR1 and CDR2: SGHRS and YFSETQ. The CDR3 reads CASSSGTSGHSYNEQFF. DNA for the CDR3: TGCGCCAGCAGCTCTGGGACTAGCGGGCACTCCTACAATGAGCAGTTCTTC. The variable domain in full, with the rest retrieved from reference TRBV5-1 and TRBJ2-1, is KAGVTQTPRYLIKTRGQQVTLSCSPISGHRSVSWYQQTPGQGLQFLFEYFSETQRNKGNFPGRFSGRQFSNSRSEMNVSTLELGDSALYLCASSSGTSGHSYNEQFFGPGTRLTVL.

This clonotype was counted only a few times. V usage is TRBV7-9 and J usage is TRBJ1-4; D is unclear. V lost 5 bases, J lost 13 bases, and 17 bases lay in between. CDR3 length: 13 residues. Germline CDR1 reads SEHNR; CDR2 reads FQNEAQ (reference sequence). CDR3 in DNA: TGTGCCAGCAGCGCGAGCGGGATCTCCGGACTGTTTTTT. Protein sequence: CASSASGISGLFF.

This clonotype was counted between two and nine times. The genes are TRBV20-1 and TRBJ1-1; D is undetermined. V shed 6 bases and J shed 3 bases, with 11 bases lying between them. The germline V gene has CDR1 DFQATT and CDR2 SNEGSKA (reference sequence). The length of the CDR3 is 12 residues. CDR3 region: CSAADWDTEAFF. For the CDR3, the DNA is TGCAGTGCCGCGGATTGGGACACTGAAGCTTTCTTT.

Regarding this clonotype: This may be a read error, as it is one base from a much larger clone. This chain uses TRBV2 with TRBJ1-5; the D is unclear. The V gene lost 5 bases and the J gene lost 6 bases, with 11 bases spanning the gap. The CDR3 has 13 amino acids. Per the germline V gene, CDR1 is SNHLY and CDR2 is FYNNEI. The CDR3 DNA follows: TGTGCCAGCAGTAAGAGACAACGTCAGCCCCAGCATTTT. Its translation: CASSKRQRQPQHF.